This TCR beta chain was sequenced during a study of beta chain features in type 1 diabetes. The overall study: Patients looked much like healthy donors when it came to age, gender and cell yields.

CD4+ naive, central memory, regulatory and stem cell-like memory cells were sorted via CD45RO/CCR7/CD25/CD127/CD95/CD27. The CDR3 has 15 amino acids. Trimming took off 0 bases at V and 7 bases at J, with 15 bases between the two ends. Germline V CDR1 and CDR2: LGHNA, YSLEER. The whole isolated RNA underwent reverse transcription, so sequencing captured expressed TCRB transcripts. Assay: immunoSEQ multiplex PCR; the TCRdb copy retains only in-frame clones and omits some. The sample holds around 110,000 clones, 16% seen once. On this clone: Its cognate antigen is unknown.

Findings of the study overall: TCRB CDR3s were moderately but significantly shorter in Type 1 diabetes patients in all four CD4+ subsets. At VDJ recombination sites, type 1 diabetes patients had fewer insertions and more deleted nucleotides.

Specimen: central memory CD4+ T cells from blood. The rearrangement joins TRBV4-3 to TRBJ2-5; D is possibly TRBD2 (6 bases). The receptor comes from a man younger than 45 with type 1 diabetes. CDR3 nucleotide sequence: TGCGCCAGCAGCCAAGATTGGACTACAGGACGGACCCAGTACTTC. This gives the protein CASSQDWTTGRTQYF.